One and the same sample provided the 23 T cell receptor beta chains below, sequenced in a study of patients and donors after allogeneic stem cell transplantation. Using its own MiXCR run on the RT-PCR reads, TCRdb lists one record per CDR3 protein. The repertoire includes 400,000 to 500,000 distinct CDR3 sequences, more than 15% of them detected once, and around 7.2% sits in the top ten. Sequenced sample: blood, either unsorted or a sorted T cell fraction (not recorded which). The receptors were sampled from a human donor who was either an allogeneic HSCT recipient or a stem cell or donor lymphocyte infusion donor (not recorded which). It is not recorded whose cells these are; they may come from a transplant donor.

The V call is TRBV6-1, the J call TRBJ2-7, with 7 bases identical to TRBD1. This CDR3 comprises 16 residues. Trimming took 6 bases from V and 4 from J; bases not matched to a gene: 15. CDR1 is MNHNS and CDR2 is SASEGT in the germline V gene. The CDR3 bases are TGTGCCAGCAGCTGGGACAGATCCACCAGATTTTACGAGCAGTACTTC. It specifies CASSWDRSTRFYEQYF.

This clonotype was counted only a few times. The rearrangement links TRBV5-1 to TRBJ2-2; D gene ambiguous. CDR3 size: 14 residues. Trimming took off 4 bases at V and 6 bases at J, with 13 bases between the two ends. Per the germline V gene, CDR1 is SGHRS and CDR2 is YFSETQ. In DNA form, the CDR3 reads TGCGCCAGCAGCGCCGGCCCTAATTCCGGGGAGCTGTTTTTT. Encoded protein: CASSAGPNSGELFF.

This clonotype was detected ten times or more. The CDR3 coding sequence is TGTGCCACCAGCAGACTACGTACCGGGACAGGATCAGATGAGCAGTTCTTC. Protein: CATSRLRTGTGSDEQFF. The chain is built from TRBV15 and TRBJ2-1; TRBD1 aligns across 8 bases. The germline gives CDR1 LNHNV, CDR2 YYDKDF (reference sequence). The CDR3 loop spans 17 amino acids. The V gene end was trimmed by 2 bases and the J gene end by 8 bases; junction bases not matched to a gene: 14.

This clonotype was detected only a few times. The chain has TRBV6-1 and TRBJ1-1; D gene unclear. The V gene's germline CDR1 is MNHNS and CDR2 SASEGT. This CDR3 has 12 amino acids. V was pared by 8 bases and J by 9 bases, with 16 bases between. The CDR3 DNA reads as TGTGCCAGCGGGTCCGGACGGGAGCAAGCTTTCTTT. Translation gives CASGSGREQAFF.

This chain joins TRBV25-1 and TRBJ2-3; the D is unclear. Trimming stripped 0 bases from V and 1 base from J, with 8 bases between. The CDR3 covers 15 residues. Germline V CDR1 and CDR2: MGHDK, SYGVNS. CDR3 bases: TGTGCCAGCAGTGAATATCGGGTCGGCACAGATACGCAGTATTTT. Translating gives CASSEYRVGTDTQYF. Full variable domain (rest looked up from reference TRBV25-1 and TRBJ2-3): EADIYQTPRYLVIGTGKKITLECSQTMGHDKMYWYQQDPGMELHLIHYSYGVNSTEKGDLSSESTVSRIRTEHFPLTLESARPSHTSQYLCASSEYRVGTDTQYFGPGTRLTVL.

The CDR3 DNA reads as TGTGCCAGCAGCTCGGGACTACGGTATTGGACAGATACGCAGTATTTT. As protein: CASSSGLRYWTDTQYF. The chain has TRBV5-5 and TRBJ2-3, with 7 bases lining up with TRBD2. CDR3 size: 16 residues. Per germline, CDR1 SGHKS and CDR2 YYEKEE (reference sequence). V was pared by 3 bases and J by 3 bases, with 10 bases of the junction left unmatched.

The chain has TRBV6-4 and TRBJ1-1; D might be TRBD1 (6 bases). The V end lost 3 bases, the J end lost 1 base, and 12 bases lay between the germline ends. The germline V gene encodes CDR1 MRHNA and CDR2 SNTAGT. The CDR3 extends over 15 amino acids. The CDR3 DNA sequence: TGTGCCAGCAGTGAACTACAGGGCAGGAACACTGAAGCTTTCTTT. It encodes CASSELQGRNTEAFF.

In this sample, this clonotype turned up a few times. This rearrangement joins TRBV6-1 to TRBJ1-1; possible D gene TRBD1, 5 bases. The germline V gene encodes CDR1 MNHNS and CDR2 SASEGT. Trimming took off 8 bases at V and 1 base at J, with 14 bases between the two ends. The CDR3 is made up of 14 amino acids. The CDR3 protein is CASSPGAQNTEAFF. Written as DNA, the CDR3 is TGTGCCAGCTCTCCTGGGGCCCAGAACACTGAAGCTTTCTTT.

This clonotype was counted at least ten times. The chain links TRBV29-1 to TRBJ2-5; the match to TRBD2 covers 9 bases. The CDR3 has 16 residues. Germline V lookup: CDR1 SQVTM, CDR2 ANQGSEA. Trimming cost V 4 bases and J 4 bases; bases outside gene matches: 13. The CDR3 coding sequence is TGCAGCGTTGGGTCACCGGGCGGGAGGGCCCCAGAGACCCAGTACTTC. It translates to CSVGSPGGRAPETQYF.

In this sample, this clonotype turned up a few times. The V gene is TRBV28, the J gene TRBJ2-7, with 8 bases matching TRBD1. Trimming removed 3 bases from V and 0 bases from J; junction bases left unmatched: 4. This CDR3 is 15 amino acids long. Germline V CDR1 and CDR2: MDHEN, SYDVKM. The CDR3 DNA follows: TGTGCCAGCAGTTTCAGACAGGGGTACTCCTACGAGCAGTACTTC. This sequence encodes CASSFRQGYSYEQYF.

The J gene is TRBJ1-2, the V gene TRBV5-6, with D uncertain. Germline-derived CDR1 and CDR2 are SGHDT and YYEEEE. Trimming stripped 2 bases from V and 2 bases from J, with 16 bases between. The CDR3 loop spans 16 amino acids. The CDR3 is CASSFPGPGENYGYTF. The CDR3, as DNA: TGTGCCAGCAGCTTCCCGGGCCCCGGGGAAAACTATGGCTACACCTTC. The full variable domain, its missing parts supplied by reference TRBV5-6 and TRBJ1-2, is DAGVTQSPTHLIKTRGQQVTLRCSPKSGHDTVSWYQQALGQGPQFIFQYYEEEERQRGNFPDRFSGHQFPNYSSELNVNALLLGDSALYLCASSFPGPGENYGYTFGSGTRLTVV.

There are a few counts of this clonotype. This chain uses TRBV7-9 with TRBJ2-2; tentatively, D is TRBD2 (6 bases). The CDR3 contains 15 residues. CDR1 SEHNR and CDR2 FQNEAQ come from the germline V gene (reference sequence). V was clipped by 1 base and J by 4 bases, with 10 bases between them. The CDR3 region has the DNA TGTGCCAGCAGCTTAGAACTAGCCCTCACCGGGGAGCTGTTTTTT. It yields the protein CASSLELALTGELFF.

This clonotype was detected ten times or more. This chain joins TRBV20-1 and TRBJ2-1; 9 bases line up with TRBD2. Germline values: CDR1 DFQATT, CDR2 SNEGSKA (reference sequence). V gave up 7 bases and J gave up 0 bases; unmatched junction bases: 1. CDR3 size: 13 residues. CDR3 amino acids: CSGSGSSYNEQFF. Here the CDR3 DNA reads TGCAGTGGTAGCGGGAGCTCCTACAATGAGCAGTTCTTC.

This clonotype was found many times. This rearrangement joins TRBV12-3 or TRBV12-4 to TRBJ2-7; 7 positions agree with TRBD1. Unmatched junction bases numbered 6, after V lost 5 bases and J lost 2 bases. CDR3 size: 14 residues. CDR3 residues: CASSTYRGPYEQYF. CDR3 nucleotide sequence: TGTGCCAGCAGTACTTACAGGGGACCCTACGAGCAGTACTTC.

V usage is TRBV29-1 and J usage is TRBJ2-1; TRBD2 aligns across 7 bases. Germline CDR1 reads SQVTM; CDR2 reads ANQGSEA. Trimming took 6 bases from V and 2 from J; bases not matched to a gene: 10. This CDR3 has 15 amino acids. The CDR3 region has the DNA TGCAGCGTGGGGAATAGGCTAGCGGCCTACAATGAGCAGTTCTTC. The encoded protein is CSVGNRLAAYNEQFF.

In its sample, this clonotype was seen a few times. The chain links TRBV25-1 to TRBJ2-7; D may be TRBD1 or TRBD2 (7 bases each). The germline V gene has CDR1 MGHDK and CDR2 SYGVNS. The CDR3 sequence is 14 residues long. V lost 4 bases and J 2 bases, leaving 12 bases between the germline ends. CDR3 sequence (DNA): TGTGCCAGCAGTGGGCAGGGGGGGCCCTACGAGCAGTACTTC. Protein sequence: CASSGQGGPYEQYF.

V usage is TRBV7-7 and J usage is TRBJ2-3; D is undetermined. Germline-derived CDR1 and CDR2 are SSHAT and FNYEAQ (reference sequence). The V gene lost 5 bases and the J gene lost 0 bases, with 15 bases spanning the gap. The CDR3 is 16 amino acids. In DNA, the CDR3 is TGTGCCAGCAGCCAGACCTTGGGCGCTAGCACAGATACGCAGTATTTT. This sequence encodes CASSQTLGASTDTQYF.

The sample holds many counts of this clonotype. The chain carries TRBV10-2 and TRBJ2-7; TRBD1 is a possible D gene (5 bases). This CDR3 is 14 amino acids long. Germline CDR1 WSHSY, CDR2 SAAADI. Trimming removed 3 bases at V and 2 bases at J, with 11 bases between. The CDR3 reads CASSERGLTYEQYF. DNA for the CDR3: TGCGCCAGCAGTGAAAGGGGCCTTACCTACGAGCAGTACTTC.

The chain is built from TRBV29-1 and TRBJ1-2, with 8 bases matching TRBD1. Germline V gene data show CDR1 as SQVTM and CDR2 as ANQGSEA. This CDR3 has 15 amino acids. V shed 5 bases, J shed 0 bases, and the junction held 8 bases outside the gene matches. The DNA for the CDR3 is TGCAGCGTTTCGGACAGGGTCCAATCTAACTATGGCTACACCTTC. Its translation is CSVSDRVQSNYGYTF.

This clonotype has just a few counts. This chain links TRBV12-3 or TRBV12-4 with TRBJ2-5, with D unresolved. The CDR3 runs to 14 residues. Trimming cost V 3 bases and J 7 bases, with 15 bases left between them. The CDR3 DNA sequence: TGTGCCAGCAGTTTTGTAATGGTAGAAGGGACCCAGTACTTC. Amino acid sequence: CASSFVMVEGTQYF.

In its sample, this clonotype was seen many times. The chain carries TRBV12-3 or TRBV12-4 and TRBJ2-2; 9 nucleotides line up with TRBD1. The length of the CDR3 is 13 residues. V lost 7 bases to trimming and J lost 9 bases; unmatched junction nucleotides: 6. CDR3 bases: TGTGCCAGCAAAAATACAGGGGGCCGGGAGCTGTTTTTT. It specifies CASKNTGGRELFF.

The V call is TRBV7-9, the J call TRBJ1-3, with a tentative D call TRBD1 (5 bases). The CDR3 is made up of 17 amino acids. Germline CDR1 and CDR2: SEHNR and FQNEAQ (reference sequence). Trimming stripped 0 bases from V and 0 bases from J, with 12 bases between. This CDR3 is CASSLAPGRVSGNTIYF. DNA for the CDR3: TGTGCCAGCAGCTTAGCCCCAGGGCGAGTCTCTGGAAACACCATATATTTT.

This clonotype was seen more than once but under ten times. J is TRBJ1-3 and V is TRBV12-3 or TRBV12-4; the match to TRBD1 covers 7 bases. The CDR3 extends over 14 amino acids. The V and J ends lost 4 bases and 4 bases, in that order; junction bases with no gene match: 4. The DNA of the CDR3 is TGTGCCAGCAGTTGGGGCAGGGGGGGAAACACCATATATTTT. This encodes CASSWGRGGNTIYF.